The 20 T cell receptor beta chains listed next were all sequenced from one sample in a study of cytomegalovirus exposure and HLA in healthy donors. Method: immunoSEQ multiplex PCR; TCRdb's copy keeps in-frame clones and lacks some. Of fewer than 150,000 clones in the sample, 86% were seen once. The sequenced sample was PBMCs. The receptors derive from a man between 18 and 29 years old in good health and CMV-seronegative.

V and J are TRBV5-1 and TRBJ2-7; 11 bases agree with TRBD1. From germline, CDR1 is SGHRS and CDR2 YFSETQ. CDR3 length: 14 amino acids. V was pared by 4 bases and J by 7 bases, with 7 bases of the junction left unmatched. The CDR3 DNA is TGCGCCAGCAGCCAAGGACAGGGGGCAAAAGAGCAGTACTTC. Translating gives CASSQGQGAKEQYF.

CDR3 sequence (DNA): TGTGCCAGCAGCCAAACGGACAGACAGCTGAACACTGAAGCTTTCTTT. Residues: CASSQTDRQLNTEAFF. This chain connects TRBV14 to TRBJ1-1; D is possibly TRBD1 (6 bases). The CDR3 loop spans 16 amino acids. Germline CDR1 and CDR2: SGHDN and FVKESK. V was trimmed by 2 bases and J by 0 bases, leaving 13 bases between them.

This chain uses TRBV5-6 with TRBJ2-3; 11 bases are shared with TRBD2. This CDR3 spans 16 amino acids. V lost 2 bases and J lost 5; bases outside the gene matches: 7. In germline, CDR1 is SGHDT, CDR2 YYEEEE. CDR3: CASSLYSGGAIDTQYF. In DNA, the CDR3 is TGTGCCAGCAGCTTATATAGCGGGGGGGCCATAGATACGCAGTATTTT.

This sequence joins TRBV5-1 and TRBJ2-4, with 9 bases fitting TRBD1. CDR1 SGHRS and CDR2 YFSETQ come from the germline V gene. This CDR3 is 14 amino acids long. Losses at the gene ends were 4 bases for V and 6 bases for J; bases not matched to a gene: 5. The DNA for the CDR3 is TGCGCCAGCAGCACGGGACAGGGAACAAACATTCAGTACTTC. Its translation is CASSTGQGTNIQYF. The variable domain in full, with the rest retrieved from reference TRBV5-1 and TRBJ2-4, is KAGVTQTPRYLIKTRGQQVTLSCSPISGHRSVSWYQQTPGQGLQFLFEYFSETQRNKGNFPGRFSGRQFSNSRSEMNVSTLELGDSALYLCASSTGQGTNIQYFGAGTRLSVL.

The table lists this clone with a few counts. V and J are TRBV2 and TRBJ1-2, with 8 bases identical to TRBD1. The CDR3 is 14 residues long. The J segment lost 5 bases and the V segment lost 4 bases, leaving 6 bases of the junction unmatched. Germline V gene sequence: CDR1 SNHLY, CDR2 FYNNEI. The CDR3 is CASSGRRGRYGYTF. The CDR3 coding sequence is TGTGCCAGCAGTGGCCGCAGGGGGCGGTATGGCTACACCTTC.

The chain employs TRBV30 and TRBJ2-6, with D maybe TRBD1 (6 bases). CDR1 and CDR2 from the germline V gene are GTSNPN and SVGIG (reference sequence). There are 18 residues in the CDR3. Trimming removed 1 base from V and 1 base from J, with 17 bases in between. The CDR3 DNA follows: TGTGCCTGGAGTGAAGGACAGAGCCTGGGTTCTGGGGCCAACGTCCTGACTTTC. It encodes CAWSEGQSLGSGANVLTF.

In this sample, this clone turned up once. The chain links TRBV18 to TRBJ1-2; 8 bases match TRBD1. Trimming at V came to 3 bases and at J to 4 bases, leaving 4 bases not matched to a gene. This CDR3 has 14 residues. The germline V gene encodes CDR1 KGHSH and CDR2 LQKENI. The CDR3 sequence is CASSPVGTGYGYTF. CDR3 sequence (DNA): TGTGCCAGCTCACCTGTAGGGACAGGCTATGGCTACACCTTC.

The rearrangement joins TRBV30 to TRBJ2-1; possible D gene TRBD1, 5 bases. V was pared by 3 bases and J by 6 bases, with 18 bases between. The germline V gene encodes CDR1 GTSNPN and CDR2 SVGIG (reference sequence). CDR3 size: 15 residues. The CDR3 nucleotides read TGTGCCTGGAGGGAACCCCCAACAGGCCGCAATGAGCAGTTCTTC. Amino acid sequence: CAWREPPTGRNEQFF. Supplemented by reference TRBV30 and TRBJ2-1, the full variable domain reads SQTIHQWPATLVQPVGSPLSLECTVEGTSNPNLYWYRQAAGRGLQLLFYSVGIGQISSEVPQNLSASRPQDRQFILSSKKLLLSDSGFYLCAWREPPTGRNEQFFGPGTRLTVL.

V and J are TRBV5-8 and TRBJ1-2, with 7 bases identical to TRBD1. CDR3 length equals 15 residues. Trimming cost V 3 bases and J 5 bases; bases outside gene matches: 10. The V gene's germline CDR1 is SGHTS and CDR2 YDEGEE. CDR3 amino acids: CASSYEGQRHYGYTF. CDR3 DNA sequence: TGTGCCAGCAGCTACGAGGGACAGAGACATTATGGCTACACCTTC.

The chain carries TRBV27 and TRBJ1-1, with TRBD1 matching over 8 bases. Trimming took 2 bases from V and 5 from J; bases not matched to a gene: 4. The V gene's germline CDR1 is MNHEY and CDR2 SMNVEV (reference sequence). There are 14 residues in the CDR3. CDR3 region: CASSLGQGGTEAFF. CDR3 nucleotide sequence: TGTGCCAGCAGTTTAGGACAGGGTGGGACTGAAGCTTTCTTT.

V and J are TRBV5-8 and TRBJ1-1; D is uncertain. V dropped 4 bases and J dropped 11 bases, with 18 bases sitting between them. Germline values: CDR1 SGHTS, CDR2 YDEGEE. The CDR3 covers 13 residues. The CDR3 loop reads CASSIRAPSGAFF. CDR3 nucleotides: TGTGCCAGCAGCATTAGAGCCCCCTCCGGGGCTTTCTTT.

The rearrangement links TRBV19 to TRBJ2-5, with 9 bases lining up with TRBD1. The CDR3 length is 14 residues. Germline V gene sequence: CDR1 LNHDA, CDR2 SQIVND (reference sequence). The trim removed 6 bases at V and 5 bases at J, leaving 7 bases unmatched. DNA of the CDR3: TGTGCCAGTAGCCAGGGACAGGGTGGGGAGACCCAGTACTTC. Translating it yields CASSQGQGGETQYF.

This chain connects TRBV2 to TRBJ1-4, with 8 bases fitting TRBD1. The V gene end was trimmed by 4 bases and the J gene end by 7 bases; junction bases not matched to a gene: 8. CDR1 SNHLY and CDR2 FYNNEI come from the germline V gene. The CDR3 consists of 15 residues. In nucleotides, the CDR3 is TGTGCCAGCAGTGCGGACAGGGATGTTAGTGAAAAACTGTTTTTT. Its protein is CASSADRDVSEKLFF. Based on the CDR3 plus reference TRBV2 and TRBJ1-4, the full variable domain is EPEVTQTPSHQVTQMGQEVILRCVPISNHLYFYWYRQILGQKVEFLVSFYNNEISEKSEIFDDQFSVERPDGSNFTLKIRSTKLEDSAMYFCASSADRDVSEKLFFGSGTQLSVL.

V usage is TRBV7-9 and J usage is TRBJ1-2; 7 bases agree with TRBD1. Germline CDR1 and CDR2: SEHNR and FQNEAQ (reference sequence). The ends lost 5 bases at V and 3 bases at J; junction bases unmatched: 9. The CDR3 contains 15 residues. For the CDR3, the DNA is TGTGCCAGCAGCGTACTGACAGGGATCGACTATGGCTACACCTTC. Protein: CASSVLTGIDYGYTF.

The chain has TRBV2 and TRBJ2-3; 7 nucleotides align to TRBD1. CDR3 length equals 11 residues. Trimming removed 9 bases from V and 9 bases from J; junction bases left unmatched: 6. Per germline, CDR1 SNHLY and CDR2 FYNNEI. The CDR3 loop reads CARGEGATQYF. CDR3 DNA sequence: TGTGCCAGGGGAGAGGGGGCAACGCAGTATTTT.

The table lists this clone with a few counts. The DNA for the CDR3 is TGTGCCTGGAATTTTTGGACAGAGCCTTCACCCCTCCACTTT. Translating gives CAWNFWTEPSPLHF. This chain connects TRBV30 to TRBJ1-6, with D possibly matching TRBD1 (6 bases). The CDR3 contains 14 residues. V shed 4 bases and J shed 9 bases, with 16 bases lying between them. The germline V gene has CDR1 GTSNPN and CDR2 SVGIG (reference sequence).

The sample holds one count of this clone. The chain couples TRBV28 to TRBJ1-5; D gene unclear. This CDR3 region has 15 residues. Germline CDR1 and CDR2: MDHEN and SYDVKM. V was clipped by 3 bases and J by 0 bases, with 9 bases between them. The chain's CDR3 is CASSFGQLSNQPQHF. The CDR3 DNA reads TGTGCCAGCAGTTTTGGGCAGCTTAGCAATCAGCCCCAGCATTTT.

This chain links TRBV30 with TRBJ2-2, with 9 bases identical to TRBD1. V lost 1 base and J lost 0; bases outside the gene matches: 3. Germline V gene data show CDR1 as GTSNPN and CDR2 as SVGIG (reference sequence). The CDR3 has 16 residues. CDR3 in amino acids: CAWSGGDRANTGELFF. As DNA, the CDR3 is TGTGCCTGGAGTGGGGGGGACAGGGCGAACACCGGGGAGCTGTTTTTT.

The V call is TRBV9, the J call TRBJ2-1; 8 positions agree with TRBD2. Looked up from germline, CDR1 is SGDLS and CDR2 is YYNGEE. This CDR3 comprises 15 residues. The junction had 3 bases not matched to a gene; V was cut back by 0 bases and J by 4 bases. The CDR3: CASSVDTSGYNEQFF. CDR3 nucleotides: TGTGCCAGCAGCGTAGATACTAGCGGTTACAATGAGCAGTTCTTC.

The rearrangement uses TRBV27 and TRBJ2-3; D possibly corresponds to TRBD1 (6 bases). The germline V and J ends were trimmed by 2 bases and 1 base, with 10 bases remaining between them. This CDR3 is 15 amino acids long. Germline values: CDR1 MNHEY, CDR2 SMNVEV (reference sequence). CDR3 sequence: CASSLANRGTDTQYF. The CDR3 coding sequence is TGTGCCAGCAGTTTAGCTAACAGGGGCACAGATACGCAGTATTTT.